The present T cell receptor (beta chain) was sequenced within a study of blood T cell repertoires in COVID-19. Turning to the study itself: Both acute and convalescent COVID-19 samples were obtained from the United States, Italy and Spain. The cDNA or gDNA used as material had been derived from T cells, B-cell-depleted T cells, or PBMCs.

The CDR3 sequence is 12 residues long. The V segment lost 8 bases and the J segment 6 bases; nucleotides outside the gene matches: 5. Germline V lookup: CDR1 MNHEY, CDR2 SVGAGI. Per the authors' pipeline: The assay estimated nucleated cells by amplifying reference gene primers. Sequenced by immunoSEQ multiplex PCR; TCRdb stores in-frame clones only, minus some. The V and J calls and clone size are taken from that table; D and trimming were inferred from the DNA. Among around 140,000 clones, 76% were seen once, and the ten largest hold 4.5% to 5%. This receptor was identified in a woman of 80 years or more with active or convalescent COVID-19. Material for sequencing was peripheral blood. The rearrangement uses TRBV6-5 and TRBJ2-3; 7 nucleotides agree with TRBD1. CDR3 region: CASGTVGDTQYF. CDR3 coding DNA: TGTGCCAGCGGGACAGTAGGGGATACGCAGTATTTT.